This entry describes one T cell receptor beta chain. Its target is not known. The CDR3 is 15 residues long. Trimming removed 3 bases from V and 4 bases from J; junction bases left unmatched: 7. Germline V gene data show CDR1 as MGHRA and CDR2 as YSYEKL. In the naive CD8 group, cells lacked CD45RO and were positively selected for CCR7, so terminally differentiated effector memory CD45RA+ cells were left out. These data come from a study of shared clonotypes between healthy human individuals. The study's findings and limits: Across subsets, estimated richness was generally greater for naive than for memory populations.

Assay execution proceeded at the deep level. The genomic DNA of each subset was split evenly across several immunoSEQ plates. An approximately 180 ng quantity of DNA, roughly 30,000 T cell genomes, went into the sorted-subset replicate PCRs. TCRdb keeps only in-frame clones here, not all; method: immunoSEQ multiplex PCR. The sample lists some 2 million clones; about 95% were seen once. Sequencing was done on a sample of naive CD8+ T cells sorted from blood. The chain uses TRBV4-1 and TRBJ2-7; 9 nucleotides line up with TRBD1. This clonotype was sampled from a man aged 18 to 29 in good health. This chain's CDR3 is CASSHPGQGLYEQYF. CDR3 DNA sequence: TGCGCCAGCAGCCATCCGGGACAGGGACTATACGAGCAGTACTTC.